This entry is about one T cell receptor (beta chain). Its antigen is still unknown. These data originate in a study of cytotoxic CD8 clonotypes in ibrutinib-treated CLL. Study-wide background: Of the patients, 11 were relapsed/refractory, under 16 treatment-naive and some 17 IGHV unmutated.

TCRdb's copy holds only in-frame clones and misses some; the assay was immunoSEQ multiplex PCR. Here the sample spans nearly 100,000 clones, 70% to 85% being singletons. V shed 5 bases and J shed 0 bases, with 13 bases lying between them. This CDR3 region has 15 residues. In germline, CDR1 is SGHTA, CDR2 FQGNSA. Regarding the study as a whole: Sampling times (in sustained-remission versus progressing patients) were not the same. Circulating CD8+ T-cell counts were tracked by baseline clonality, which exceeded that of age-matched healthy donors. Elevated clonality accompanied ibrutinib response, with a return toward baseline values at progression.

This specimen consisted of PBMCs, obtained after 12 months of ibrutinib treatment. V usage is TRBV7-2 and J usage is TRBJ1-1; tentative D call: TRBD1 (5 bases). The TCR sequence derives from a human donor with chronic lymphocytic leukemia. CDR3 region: CASSRGTGMNTEAFF. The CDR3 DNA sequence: TGTGCCAGCAGCCGAGGGACGGGGATGAACACTGAAGCTTTCTTT.